The T cell receptor beta chain described here comes from a study of post-analysis software for immune sequencing data. Across the study: The patients showed relapsing-remitting, secondary progressive and progressive-relapsing multiple sclerosis courses.

Built from TCR beta cDNA, the libraries had unique molecular identifiers in them. TCRdb re-called the PCR reads through MiXCR, storing one row per CDR3 protein. The data contain some 370,000 distinct CDR3 sequences, about a third of them singletons. In its sample, this clonotype was seen a few times. The antigen is not known. V shed 6 bases and J shed 7 bases, with 13 bases lying between them. This CDR3 is built from 14 residues. Whole-study results and caveats: Those with multiple sclerosis, the patient group, showed significantly lower normalized Chao1 diversity than controls. With TRBV5-6, TRBV5-1 and TRBV20-1 included, about five TRBV segments were more frequent in patients than in controls.

The chain is built from TRBV12-3 or TRBV12-4 and TRBJ1-6; D gene unclear. The origin of this receptor is a girl between 10 and 17 years old with multiple sclerosis. The sequencing input was blood. CDR3: CASSHSRGNSPLHF. CDR3 nucleotide sequence: TGTGCCAGCAGCCACTCTCGCGGGAATTCACCCCTCCACTTT.